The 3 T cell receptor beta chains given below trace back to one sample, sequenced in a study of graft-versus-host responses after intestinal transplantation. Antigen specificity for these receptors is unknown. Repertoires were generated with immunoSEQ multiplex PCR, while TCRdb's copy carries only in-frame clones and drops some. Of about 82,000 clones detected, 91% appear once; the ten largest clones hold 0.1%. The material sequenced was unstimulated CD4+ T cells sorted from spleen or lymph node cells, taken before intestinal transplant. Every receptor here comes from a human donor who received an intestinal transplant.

This chain's CDR3 is CASTVKGASTDTQYF. CDR3 in DNA: TGCGCCAGCACTGTTAAGGGGGCCAGCACAGATACGCAGTATTTT. The chain uses TRBV5-1 and TRBJ2-3, with 7 bases identical to TRBD1. Germline loops: CDR1 SGHRS, CDR2 YFSETQ. V trimming: 6 bases; J trimming: 0 bases; junction bases outside the gene matches: 7. CDR3 size: 15 residues.

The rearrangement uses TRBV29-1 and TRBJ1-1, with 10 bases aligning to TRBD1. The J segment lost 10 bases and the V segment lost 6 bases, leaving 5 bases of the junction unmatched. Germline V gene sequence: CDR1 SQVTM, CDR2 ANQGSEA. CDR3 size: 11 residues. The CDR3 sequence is CSVGQGGSAFF. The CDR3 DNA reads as TGCAGCGTAGGACAGGGGGGTTCAGCTTTCTTT. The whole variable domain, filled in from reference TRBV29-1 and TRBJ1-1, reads SAVISQKPSRDICQRGTSLTIQCQVDSQVTMMFWYRQQPGQSLTLIATANQGSEATYESGFVIDKFPISRPNLTFSTLTVSNMSPEDSSIYLCSVGQGGSAFFGQGTRLTVV.

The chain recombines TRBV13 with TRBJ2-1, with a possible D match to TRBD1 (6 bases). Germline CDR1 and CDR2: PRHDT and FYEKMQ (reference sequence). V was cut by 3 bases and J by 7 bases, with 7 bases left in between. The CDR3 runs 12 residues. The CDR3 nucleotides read TGTGCCAGCAGCTTTAGGGGGAATGAGCAGTTCTTC. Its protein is CASSFRGNEQFF.